This TCR beta chain was sequenced for a study of blood T cell repertoires in COVID-19. Background on the study: Donors in the United States, Italy and Spain gave samples during acute or convalescent COVID-19. PBMCs, B-cell-depleted T cells, or T cells were the source of the cDNA or gDNA that made up the material.

Original analysis: Reference gene primer amplification yielded estimated nucleated cell counts. Some clones are missing from TCRdb's copy, which holds only in-frame ones; the method was immunoSEQ multiplex PCR. V and J calls plus clone size are reproduced from that table; the DNA served to infer D and trimming. This sample has 260,000 or so clones, with over 75% found just once. This sequence originates from a human donor in a cohort sampled during active COVID-19. The sequenced sample consisted of peripheral blood.

In DNA form, the CDR3 reads TGTGCCAGCAGCTTACGCCCGGGACAGGGACCACCCCTCCACTTT. This codes for CASSLRPGQGPPLHF. V and J are TRBV7-2 and TRBJ1-6; 9 nucleotides align to TRBD1. Trimming removed 2 bases from V and 11 bases from J; junction bases left unmatched: 7. The germline gives CDR1 SGHTA, CDR2 FQGNSA. This CDR3 region has 15 residues.